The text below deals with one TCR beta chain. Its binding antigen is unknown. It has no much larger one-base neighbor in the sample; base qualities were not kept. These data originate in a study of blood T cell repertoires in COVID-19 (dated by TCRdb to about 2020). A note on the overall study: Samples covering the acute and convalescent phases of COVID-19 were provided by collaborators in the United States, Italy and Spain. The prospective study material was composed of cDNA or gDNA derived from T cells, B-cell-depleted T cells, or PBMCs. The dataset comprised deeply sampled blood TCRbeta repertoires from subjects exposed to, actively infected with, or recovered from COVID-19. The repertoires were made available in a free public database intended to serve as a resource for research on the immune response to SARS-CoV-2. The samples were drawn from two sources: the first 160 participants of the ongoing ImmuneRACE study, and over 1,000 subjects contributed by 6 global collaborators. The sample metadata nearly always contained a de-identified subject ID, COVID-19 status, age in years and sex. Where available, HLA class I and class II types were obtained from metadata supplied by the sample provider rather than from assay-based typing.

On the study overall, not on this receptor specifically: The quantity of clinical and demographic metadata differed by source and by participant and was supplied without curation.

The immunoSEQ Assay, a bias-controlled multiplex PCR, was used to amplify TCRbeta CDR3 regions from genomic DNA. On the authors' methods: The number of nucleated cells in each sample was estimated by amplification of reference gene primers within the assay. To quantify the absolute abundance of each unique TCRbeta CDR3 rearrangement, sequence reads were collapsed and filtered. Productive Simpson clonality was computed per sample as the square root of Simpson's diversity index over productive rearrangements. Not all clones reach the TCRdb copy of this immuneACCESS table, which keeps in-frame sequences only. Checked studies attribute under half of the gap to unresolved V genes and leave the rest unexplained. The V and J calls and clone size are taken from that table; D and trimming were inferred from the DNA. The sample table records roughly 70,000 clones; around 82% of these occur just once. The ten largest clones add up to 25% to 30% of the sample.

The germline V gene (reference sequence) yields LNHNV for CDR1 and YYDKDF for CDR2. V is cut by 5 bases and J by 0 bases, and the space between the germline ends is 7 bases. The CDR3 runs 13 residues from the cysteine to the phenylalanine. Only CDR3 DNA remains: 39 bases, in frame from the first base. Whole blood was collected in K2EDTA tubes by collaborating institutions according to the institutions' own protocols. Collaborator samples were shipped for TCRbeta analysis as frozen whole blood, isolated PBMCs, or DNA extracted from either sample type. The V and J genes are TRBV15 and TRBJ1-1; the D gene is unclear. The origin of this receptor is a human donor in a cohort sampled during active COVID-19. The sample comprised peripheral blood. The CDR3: CATSGQMNTEAFF. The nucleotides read TGTGCCACCAGCGGTCAGATGAACACTGAAGCTTTCTTT.